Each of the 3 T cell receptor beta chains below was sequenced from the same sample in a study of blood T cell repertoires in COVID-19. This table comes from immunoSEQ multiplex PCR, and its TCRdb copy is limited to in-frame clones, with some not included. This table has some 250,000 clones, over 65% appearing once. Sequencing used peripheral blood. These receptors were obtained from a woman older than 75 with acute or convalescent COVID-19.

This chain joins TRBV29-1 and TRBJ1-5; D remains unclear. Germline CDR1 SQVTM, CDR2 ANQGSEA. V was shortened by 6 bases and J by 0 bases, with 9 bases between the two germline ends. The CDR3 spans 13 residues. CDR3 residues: CSVGDNSNQPQHF. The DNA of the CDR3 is TGCAGCGTCGGTGACAATAGCAATCAGCCCCAGCATTTT.

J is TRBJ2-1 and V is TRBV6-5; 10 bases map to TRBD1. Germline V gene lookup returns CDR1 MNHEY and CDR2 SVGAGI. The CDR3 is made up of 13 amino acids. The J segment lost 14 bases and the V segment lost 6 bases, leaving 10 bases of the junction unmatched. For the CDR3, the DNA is TGTGCCAGCAGGGGGACAGGGGCCGGCGGGGAGTTCTTC. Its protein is CASRGTGAGGEFF.

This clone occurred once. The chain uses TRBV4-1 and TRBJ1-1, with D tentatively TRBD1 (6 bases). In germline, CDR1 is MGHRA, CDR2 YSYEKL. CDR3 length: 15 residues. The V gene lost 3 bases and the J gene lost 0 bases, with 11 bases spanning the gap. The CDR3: CASSHQGHLNTEAFF. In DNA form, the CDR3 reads TGCGCCAGCAGCCACCAGGGGCACCTGAACACTGAAGCTTTCTTT.